This T cell receptor (beta chain) appears in the sequencing data of a study of Graves' ophthalmopathy and Graves' hyperthyroidism. At the level of the study: Blood was drawn at initial diagnosis, before any treatment. Study-wide results and caveats: The blood repertoire also included most expanded thyroid clonotypes above 0.001 frequency. Researchers report that a 13-signature model separated ophthalmopathy from stable hyperthyroidism, posting less than 90% sensitivity and roughly 81% specificity.

Only newly diagnosed hyperthyroidism patients aged 18 to 65, with under 2 months' duration, were enrolled. This clonotype was seen at least ten times. The antigen is unknown. From RNA, the CDR3 regions of TCR beta chains were amplified and sequenced. Scientists carried out first-round RT-PCR using HTBI primers and then a second-round multiplex PCR. In TCRdb, the multiplex PCR reads were re-called with MiXCR into one record per CDR3 protein. In the table there are over 500,000 distinct CDR3 sequences, approximately 22% of which are singletons. This CDR3 region has 15 residues. Trimming left V 1 base short and J 3 bases short, with 13 bases between. Germline V gives CDR1 MNHNS, CDR2 SASEGT.

The sequenced sample consisted of peripheral blood. The rearrangement links TRBV6-1 to TRBJ2-7; D may be TRBD1 or TRBD2 (5 bases each). The clonotype was recovered from a woman aged 18-29 years with stable Graves' hyperthyroidism. Some clones in this sample may be carry-over from other donors' samples. CDR3 sequence (DNA): TGTGCCAGCAGTGAAGGTTATGGGGGTGGCTACGAGCAGTACTTC. The encoded protein is CASSEGYGGGYEQYF.